The 24 T cell receptor beta chains below come from one sample, sequenced in a study of T-cell reconstitution after alpha-beta-depleted transplantation in children. Unique molecular identifiers were used to barcode this TCRbeta library. TCRdb reanalysed the PCR reads using MiXCR and keeps one entry per CDR3 protein. There are approximately 8,700 distinct CDR3 sequences in the sample; about 15% occur only once, and approximately 55% lies in the top ten. The material sequenced was PBMCs, mostly from graft donor cells, taken 60 days after TCRalphabeta/CD19-depleted stem cell transplant. The receptors originated from a male patient aged 10 to 17 who had a stem cell transplant for acute lymphoblastic leukemia, so the T cells may come from the graft donor.

This clonotype is categorized as large. CDR3 in DNA: TGTGCCAGCAGCCAAGATCCAGACAGGGGGCCCCGTTATCAGCCCCAGCATTTT. Protein: CASSQDPDRGPRYQPQHF. The V gene is TRBV4-2, the J gene TRBJ1-5; 10 positions agree with TRBD1. The CDR3 runs to 18 residues. Germline-derived CDR1 and CDR2 are LGHNA and YNFKEQ. With 0 bases clipped from V and 5 bases from J, the junction kept 10 bases outside the gene matches.

This clonotype was seen repeatedly, ten times or more. This rearrangement joins TRBV4-3 to TRBJ2-3; D is ambiguous. CDR1 is LGHNA, CDR2 YSLEER, per germline. The CDR3 loop spans 16 amino acids. V was clipped by 1 base and J by 0 bases, with 11 bases between them. The CDR3 loop reads CASSQAFAISTDTQYF. CDR3 nucleotide sequence: TGCGCCAGCAGCCAAGCTTTCGCTATCAGCACAGATACGCAGTATTTT.

This clonotype was counted many times. The chain links TRBV12-3 or TRBV12-4 to TRBJ1-5, with TRBD1 matching 8 bases. After removal of 3 bases from V and 7 bases from J, the junction contained 8 bases not matched to a gene. There are 15 residues in the CDR3. The CDR3 spells CASSFTDRARQPQHF. DNA of the CDR3: TGTGCCAGCAGTTTCACGGACAGGGCCAGGCAGCCCCAGCATTTT.

The sample holds a few counts of this clonotype. The rearrangement links TRBV7-3 to TRBJ2-4, with a possible D match to TRBD1 (6 bases). This CDR3 spans 17 amino acids. Germline CDR1 and CDR2: SGHTA and FQGTGA. Trimming stripped 4 bases from V and 0 bases from J, with 16 bases between. The CDR3 reads CASSSLSRGGAKNIQYF. The CDR3 DNA sequence: TGTGCCAGCAGCTCTCTTTCTCGAGGGGGAGCCAAAAACATTCAGTACTTC.

In this sample, this clonotype turned up many times. The chain recombines TRBV11-2 with TRBJ2-5, with 13 bases fitting TRBD2. Looked up from germline, CDR1 is SGHAT and CDR2 is FQNNGV. This CDR3 has 15 residues. The ends lost 4 bases at V and 5 bases at J; junction bases unmatched: 4. This CDR3 is CASSYTSGRVETQYF. The CDR3 DNA reads as TGTGCCAGCAGCTACACTAGCGGGAGGGTGGAGACCCAGTACTTC.

This clonotype was seen repeatedly, ten times or more. The chain is built from TRBV5-1 and TRBJ2-1; 10 nucleotides agree with TRBD2. Germline trimming cut 0 bases from V and 3 bases from J; bases unmatched to any gene: 3. CDR1 and CDR2 from the germline V gene are SGHRS and YFSETQ. CDR3 length equals 16 residues. The chain's CDR3 is CASSLGLAGVYNEQFF. In DNA, the CDR3 is TGCGCCAGCAGCTTGGGGCTAGCGGGAGTCTACAATGAGCAGTTCTTC.

This clonotype was seen many times. The CDR3 region is CASSLDGVRTDTQYF. CDR3 DNA: TGTGCCAGCAGCTTAGACGGGGTGAGGACAGATACGCAGTATTTT. V gene TRBV7-9 combines with J gene TRBJ2-3; maybe TRBD2 (5 bases). In germline, CDR1 is SEHNR, CDR2 FQNEAQ (reference sequence). V lost 1 base to trimming and J lost 3 bases, with 11 bases between them. The CDR3 covers 15 residues.

The V and J genes are TRBV29-1 and TRBJ2-2, with 10 bases lining up with TRBD1. In germline, CDR1 is SQVTM, CDR2 ANQGSEA. V lost 4 bases to trimming and J lost 5 bases; unmatched junction nucleotides: 7. The CDR3 spans 15 residues. The CDR3 DNA sequence: TGCAGCGTTGGCGGGACAGGGGTTGGGACCGGGGAGCTGTTTTTT. It encodes CSVGGTGVGTGELFF.

This clonotype appeared many times. The chain is built from TRBV5-1 and TRBJ1-1, with unresolved D. The CDR3 is 15 amino acids. Germline V gives CDR1 SGHRS, CDR2 YFSETQ. The germline V and J ends were trimmed by 4 bases and 5 bases, with 18 bases remaining between them. CDR3 coding DNA: TGCGCCAGCAGCACCCTCCCGGACCTGGGGACTGAAGCTTTCTTT. Translating it yields CASSTLPDLGTEAFF.

This clonotype is medium-sized (0.01 to 0.1%). The chain combines TRBV9 with TRBJ2-7, with D maybe TRBD2 (5 bases). The length of the CDR3 is 14 residues. The germline CDR1 and CDR2 sequences are SGDLS and YYNGEE. Trimming cost V 0 bases and J 6 bases, with 13 bases left between them. The CDR3 is CASSVGRRVSEQYF. CDR3 DNA: TGTGCCAGCAGCGTAGGGAGGCGGGTTAGCGAGCAGTACTTC.

This clonotype has at least ten counts. The chain is built from TRBV6-5 and TRBJ1-2; perhaps TRBD1 as D (5 bases). CDR1 is MNHEY and CDR2 is SVGAGI in the germline V gene. Trimming cost V 5 bases and J 8 bases, with 27 bases left between them. The CDR3 sequence is 17 residues long. In DNA form, the CDR3 reads TGTGCCAGCAGTCGGGGCGGGTATCCGTTGGAGTTGTACGGCTACACCTTC. Encoded protein: CASSRGGYPLELYGYTF.

Remarks on this clonotype: Just one base apart from a much larger clone, this may be a read error. The J gene is TRBJ2-3, the V gene TRBV6-2 or TRBV6-3; D tentatively fits TRBD1 or TRBD2 (5 bases each). The CDR3 consists of 13 residues. Germline CDR1 MNHEY, CDR2 SVGEGT. The CDR3 bases are TGTGCCAGCAGGAGGGACCTCACAGTTACGCAGTATTTT. Translation gives CASRRDLTVTQYF.

This clonotype appeared many times. The rearrangement links TRBV5-8 to TRBJ2-3; D unclear. This CDR3 region has 15 residues. The germline V gene has CDR1 SGHTS and CDR2 YDEGEE. V was cut by 0 bases and J by 0 bases, with 8 bases left in between. The CDR3 DNA reads TGTGCCAGCAGCTTGGTTGGGCGGAGCACAGATACGCAGTATTTT. It translates to CASSLVGRSTDTQYF. Full variable domain (remainder filled in from reference TRBV5-8 and TRBJ2-3): EAGVTQSPTHLIKTRGQQATLRCSPISGHTSVYWYQQALGLGLQFLLWYDEGEERNRGNFPPRFSGRQFPNYSSELNVNALELEDSALYLCASSLVGRSTDTQYFGPGTRLTVL.

This clonotype was recorded many times. V is TRBV3-1 and J is TRBJ1-5, with no clear D. V lost 0 bases to trimming and J lost 4 bases, with 10 bases between them. Germline CDR1 reads LGHDT; CDR2 reads YNNKEL (reference sequence). This CDR3 has 15 amino acids. The CDR3 coding sequence is TGTGCCAGCAGCCAAGATAGGAGGGAGAATCAGCCCCAGCATTTT. Translating gives CASSQDRRENQPQHF.

Within the sample, this clonotype is medium-sized. The chain couples TRBV20-1 to TRBJ1-3; D gene ambiguous. The ends were cut back, 5 bases at V and 0 bases at J, with 11 bases in the middle. The CDR3 extends over 14 amino acids. CDR1 is DFQATT and CDR2 is SNEGSKA in the germline V gene (reference sequence). The CDR3 region has the DNA TGCAGTGCTCCGGACCGTTACTCTGGAAACACCATATATTTT. This encodes CSAPDRYSGNTIYF.

In its sample, this clonotype was seen many times. The chain links TRBV27 to TRBJ2-5, with a tentative D call TRBD1 (6 bases). This CDR3 is built from 15 residues. V dropped 4 bases and J dropped 6 bases, with 18 bases sitting between them. Germline loops: CDR1 MNHEY, CDR2 SMNVEV (reference sequence). DNA of the CDR3: TGTGCCAGCAGTTCCTTTGGGCAGGGGTGGAAGACCCAGTACTTC. It encodes CASSSFGQGWKTQYF.

This clonotype has at least ten counts. This chain connects TRBV12-5 to TRBJ1-2; D gene ambiguous. With 1 base removed from V and 4 bases from J, the gap between germline ends came to 10 bases. This CDR3 is built from 14 residues. Germline CDR1 reads LGHNT; CDR2 reads FRNRAP. In DNA form, the CDR3 reads TGTGCTAGTGGTTTGGCTGGACTGTCCTATGGCTACACCTTC. Its protein is CASGLAGLSYGYTF.

This clonotype was detected many times. V is TRBV6-1 and J is TRBJ2-1, with 7 bases matching TRBD1. CDR1 is MNHNS, CDR2 SASEGT, per germline. The CDR3 totals 13 residues. The J segment lost 6 bases and the V segment lost 6 bases, leaving 5 bases of the junction unmatched. The CDR3 bases are TGTGCCAGCAGCCCCGGGACAGTCAATGAGCAGTTCTTC. Amino acids: CASSPGTVNEQFF.

This clonotype came up many times. The J gene is TRBJ2-1, the V gene TRBV2, with TRBD2 matching 8 bases. CDR3 length equals 13 residues. CDR1 and CDR2 (germline): SNHLY, FYNNEI. The junction had 14 bases not matched to a gene; V was cut back by 7 bases and J by 15 bases. The CDR3 region has the DNA TGTGCCAGCACCCCCGGGACTAGATTTTGGCTGTTCTTC. Translating it yields CASTPGTRFWLFF. The entire variable domain, with the rest obtained from reference TRBV2 and TRBJ2-1, is as follows: EPEVTQTPSHQVTQMGQEVILRCVPISNHLYFYWYRQILGQKVEFLVSFYNNEISEKSEIFDDQFSVERPDGSNFTLKIRSTKLEDSAMYFCASTPGTRFWLFFGPGTRLTVL.

The chain couples TRBV29-1 to TRBJ2-7; weak D call: TRBD1 (5 bases). V lost 0 bases and J 7 bases, leaving 13 bases between the germline ends. This CDR3 spans 13 amino acids. The germline CDR1 and CDR2 sequences are SQVTM and ANQGSEA. The DNA for the CDR3 is TGCAGCGTTGAAGATAGGAGCAGGGATGAGCAGTACTTC. The encoded protein is CSVEDRSRDEQYF.

The chain combines TRBV12-3 or TRBV12-4 with TRBJ1-3; D unresolved. This CDR3 is built from 12 residues. V was cut by 3 bases and J by 3 bases, with 3 bases left in between. CDR3 nucleotide sequence: TGTGCCAGCAGTTTTCTTGGAAACACCATATATTTT. Translating gives CASSFLGNTIYF.

This clonotype has a count of ten or more. V and J are TRBV10-1 and TRBJ1-5; no clear D gene. This CDR3 has 14 residues. Trimming took 3 bases from V and 4 from J, leaving 10 bases between them. Germline CDR1 reads WNHNN; CDR2 reads SYGVQD (reference sequence). The CDR3 sequence is CASSDGQVNQPQHF. CDR3 nucleotide sequence: TGCGCCAGCAGTGACGGTCAGGTGAATCAGCCCCAGCATTTT.

The chain combines TRBV18 with TRBJ1-1; D is uncertain. The germline V gene encodes CDR1 KGHSH and CDR2 LQKENI. V was pared by 3 bases and J by 1 base, with 9 bases between. The CDR3 sequence is 14 residues long. The CDR3 DNA sequence: TGTGCCAGCTCACCCCGGACGGAGAACACTGAAGCTTTCTTT. Translating it yields CASSPRTENTEAFF. The full variable domain, in which reference TRBV18 and TRBJ1-1 provide the parts outside the CDR3, is NAGVMQNPRHLVRRRGQEARLRCSPMKGHSHVYWYRQLPEEGLKFMVYLQKENIIDESGMPKERFSAEFPKEGPSILRIQQVVRGDSAAYFCASSPRTENTEAFFGQGTRLTVV.

Many counts were recorded for this clonotype. This chain joins TRBV18 and TRBJ1-6; the D is unclear. V lost 4 bases and J lost 10, with 8 bases in between. Germline CDR1 KGHSH, CDR2 LQKENI. There are 12 residues in the CDR3. CDR3 residues: CASSHAGSPLHF. CDR3 bases: TGTGCCAGCTCACATGCGGGATCACCCCTCCACTTT.